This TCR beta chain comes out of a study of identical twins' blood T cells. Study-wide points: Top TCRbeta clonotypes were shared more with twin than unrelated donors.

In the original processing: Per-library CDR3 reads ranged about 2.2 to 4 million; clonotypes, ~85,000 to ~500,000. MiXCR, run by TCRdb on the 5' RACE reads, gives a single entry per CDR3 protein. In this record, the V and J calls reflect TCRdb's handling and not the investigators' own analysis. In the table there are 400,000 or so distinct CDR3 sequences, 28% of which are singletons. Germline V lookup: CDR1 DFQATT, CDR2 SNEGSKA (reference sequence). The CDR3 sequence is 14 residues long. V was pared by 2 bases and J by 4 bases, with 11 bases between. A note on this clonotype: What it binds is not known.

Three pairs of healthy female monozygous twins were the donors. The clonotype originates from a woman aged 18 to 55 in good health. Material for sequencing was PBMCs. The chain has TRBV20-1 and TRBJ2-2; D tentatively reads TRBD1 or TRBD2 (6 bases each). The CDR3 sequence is CSARRGHGTGELFF. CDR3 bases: TGCAGTGCTAGACGGGGGCACGGCACCGGGGAGCTGTTTTTT.